One and the same sample provided the 10 T cell receptor beta chains below, sequenced in a study of blood T cell repertoires in COVID-19. Here immunoSEQ multiplex PCR was the method, and the copy in TCRdb shows in-frame clones only, minus some. The repertoire consists of some 200,000 clones, with about 80% occurring once and the leading ten covering 6.9%. The sequenced material came from peripheral blood. Receptors originate from a human donor with acute or convalescent COVID-19. The donor label of this sample is uncertain.

The CDR3 DNA reads as TGTGCCAGCAGCGTAAGGGAGGGGGACATTCAGTACTTC. Translated: CASSVREGDIQYF. The chain is built from TRBV9 and TRBJ2-4; D might be TRBD2 (7 bases). The CDR3 covers 13 residues. With 1 base removed from V and 8 bases from J, the gap between germline ends came to 10 bases. Germline CDR1 SGDLS, CDR2 YYNGEE.

Only a few counts were recorded for this clone. CDR3: CASSQERSYNEQFF. In nucleotides, the CDR3 is TGTGCCAGCAGCCAAGAACGGTCTTACAATGAGCAGTTCTTC. The chain recombines TRBV4-2 with TRBJ2-1, with unresolved D. Germline V gives CDR1 LGHNA, CDR2 YNFKEQ. The CDR3 extends over 14 amino acids. V lost 0 bases to trimming and J lost 4 bases, with 7 bases between them.

This chain connects TRBV12-5 to TRBJ1-4; the match to TRBD1 covers 7 bases. Germline V gene data show CDR1 as LGHNT and CDR2 as FRNRAP. Germline trimming cut 9 bases from V and 10 bases from J; bases unmatched to any gene: 17. The CDR3 extends over 15 amino acids. The CDR3 region is CASRPSATGLGKLFF. As DNA, the CDR3 is TGTGCTAGCCGTCCGTCCGCGACAGGGTTGGGAAAACTGTTTTTT.

This chain joins TRBV18 and TRBJ2-1; 11 positions agree with TRBD2. The CDR3 has 16 residues. Germline assignment: CDR1 KGHSH and CDR2 LQKENI. V shed 1 base and J 7 bases; nucleotides not matched to a gene: 6. Here the CDR3 DNA reads TGTGCCAGCTCACCACTTCTAGCGGGGGGAAGGAATGAGCAGTTCTTC. Amino acids: CASSPLLAGGRNEQFF.

The chain recombines TRBV7-8 with TRBJ2-7; D gene uncertain. The germline V gene encodes CDR1 SGHVS and CDR2 FQNEAQ. The V and J ends lost 1 base and 3 bases respectively, with 10 bases between them. The CDR3 loop spans 14 amino acids. The CDR3, as DNA: TGTGCCAGCAGCTTAGTGGGCGTAGGCTACGAGCAGTACTTC. Its translation: CASSLVGVGYEQYF.

The chain has TRBV19 and TRBJ1-1; 10 bases agree with TRBD1. The germline V gene encodes CDR1 LNHDA and CDR2 SQIVND (reference sequence). V trimming: 4 bases; J trimming: 5 bases; junction bases outside the gene matches: 13. The CDR3 length is 17 residues. This CDR3 reads CASSTVPGQGRGTEAFF. The DNA for the CDR3 is TGTGCCAGTAGTACAGTCCCGGGACAGGGGAGGGGAACTGAAGCTTTCTTT.

The CDR3 nucleotides are TGCAGCGGAATGACAGGGTTTCGGGGCGGGGAGCTGTTTTTT. Residues: CSGMTGFRGGELFF. The chain links TRBV29-1 to TRBJ2-2; TRBD1 agrees at 7 bases. V was pared by 7 bases and J by 7 bases, with 12 bases of the junction left unmatched. CDR1 is SQVTM, CDR2 ANQGSEA, per germline. The CDR3 is 14 amino acids.

This clone was found once. The CDR3 protein is CASSLNLQGGSEKLFF. The CDR3 coding sequence is TGCGCCAGCAGCTTGAACCTACAGGGGGGGAGTGAAAAACTGTTTTTT. The chain combines TRBV5-1 with TRBJ1-4; 8 bases line up with TRBD1. V lost 1 base, J lost 7 bases, and 9 bases stayed unmatched. The CDR3 covers 16 residues. CDR1 is SGHRS, CDR2 YFSETQ, per germline.

The chain combines TRBV29-1 with TRBJ2-1; 10 bases line up with TRBD2. Germline loops: CDR1 SQVTM, CDR2 ANQGSEA. The V and J ends lost 1 base and 4 bases, in that order; junction bases with no gene match: 7. The CDR3 length is 16 residues. As DNA, the CDR3 is TGCAGCGTTGAAGGCACTAGCGGGAACGTTTACAATGAGCAGTTCTTC. It codes for CSVEGTSGNVYNEQFF.

The chain combines TRBV5-1 with TRBJ1-6; D possibly corresponds to TRBD1 (6 bases). Germline CDR1 and CDR2: SGHRS and YFSETQ. CDR3 length equals 16 residues. Trimming left V 4 bases short and J 5 bases short, with 16 bases between. In nucleotides, the CDR3 is TGCGCCAGCAGCCCCACAGGGCTATCGGATAATTCACCCCTCCACTTT. The encoded protein is CASSPTGLSDNSPLHF.